Here is one T cell receptor beta chain with its context. Germline CDR1 and CDR2: MDHEN and SYDVKM. Trimming removed 8 bases at V and 0 bases at J, with 15 bases between. This CDR3 spans 15 amino acids. Clones were read by immunoSEQ multiplex PCR, and TCRdb kept only the in-frame ones, dropping some. The repertoire holds fewer than 110,000 clones, with 85% as singletons. The data stem from a study of blood T cell repertoires in COVID-19. The V call is TRBV28, the J call TRBJ2-3, with D unclear. Sequencing was performed on peripheral blood. The clonotype originates from a woman in her sixties or seventies with active or convalescent COVID-19. In nucleotides, the CDR3 is TGTGCCAGCGTAGCAAATCTCCGGAGCACAGATACGCAGTATTTT. It translates to CASVANLRSTDTQYF.